The 21 T cell receptor beta chains in this list originate from one sample, sequenced in a study of T cells in Graves' hyperthyroidism and ophthalmopathy. Authors of the study amplified TCR beta CDR3 regions from RNA transcripts. The HTBI primer set drove a first-round RT-PCR of the TCR CDR3. TCRdb reprocessed the multiplex PCR reads via MiXCR and lists one record per CDR3 protein. The data show around 450,000 distinct CDR3 sequences, around 13% seen once. The sequenced sample consisted of blood. These TCRs come from a woman aged 18-29 years with Graves' hyperthyroidism.

This clonotype was observed a few times. The chain has TRBV20-1 and TRBJ2-5; 9 bases line up with TRBD1. This CDR3 has 15 residues. V was clipped by 2 bases and J by 5 bases; unmatched bases: 9. Germline V CDR1 and CDR2: DFQATT, SNEGSKA (reference sequence). The DNA for the CDR3 is TGCAGTGCTAGACCTATTGGTGGACAGGGGGAGACCCAGTACTTC. Translation: CSARPIGGQGETQYF.

This clonotype was observed at least ten times. The chain couples TRBV27 to TRBJ1-6; no clear D. CDR1 and CDR2 from the germline V gene are MNHEY and SMNVEV (reference sequence). The CDR3 is 12 residues long. V lost 6 bases to trimming and J lost 9 bases, with 9 bases between them. The CDR3, as DNA: TGTGCCAGCAGCCCGTTCGGTTCACCCCTCCACTTT. It yields the protein CASSPFGSPLHF.

This clonotype was seen repeatedly, ten times or more. The V and J genes are TRBV13 and TRBJ2-3, with unresolved D. The CDR3 extends over 12 amino acids. The V gene lost 4 bases and the J gene lost 6 bases, with 8 bases spanning the gap. In germline, CDR1 is PRHDT, CDR2 FYEKMQ (reference sequence). In DNA form, the CDR3 reads TGTGCCAGCAGCTCCGACTCGGATACGCAGTATTTT. Amino acid sequence: CASSSDSDTQYF.

This clonotype was detected a few times. The V and J genes are TRBV3-2 and TRBJ1-2; the table's TRBD1 call for D was not verified on the DNA. TRBV3-2 is classified as a pseudogene. The CDR3 spans 16 residues. The CDR3 region is CASSQQGWVGDYGYTF. In DNA form, the CDR3 reads TGTGCCAGCAGCCAACAGGGTTGGGTAGGCGACTATGGCTACACCTTC.

The table lists this clonotype with many counts. The chain links TRBV4-3 to TRBJ2-4, with a weak D call TRBD2 (6 bases). This CDR3 has 13 amino acids. Trimming left V 4 bases short and J 7 bases short, with 11 bases between. From germline, CDR1 is LGHNA and CDR2 YSLEER. The CDR3 reads CASSPGAGNIQYF. The CDR3 nucleotides are TGCGCCAGCAGCCCCGGGGCGGGGAACATTCAGTACTTC.

The chain joins TRBV29-1 to TRBJ1-2; D is unclear. Germline V gene data show CDR1 as SQVTM and CDR2 as ANQGSEA. This CDR3 contains 13 residues. The V gene lost 4 bases and the J gene lost 4 bases, with 13 bases spanning the gap. The CDR3 DNA is TGCAGCGTTGGGGTGGGCACCTCCTATGGCTACACCTTC. Its translation is CSVGVGTSYGYTF.

This clonotype was seen more than once but under ten times. The chain links TRBV12-3 or TRBV12-4 to TRBJ2-3, with D unresolved. The CDR3 runs 15 residues. V lost 6 bases and J lost 0, with 13 bases in between. The CDR3 loop reads CASRFTPTSTDTQYF. The CDR3 DNA is TGTGCCAGCAGATTCACACCTACTAGCACAGATACGCAGTATTTT.

V and J are TRBV5-5 and TRBJ2-7, with D possibly being TRBD1 (5 bases). Trimming took 2 bases from V and 5 from J, leaving 14 bases between them. Looked up from germline, CDR1 is SGHKS and CDR2 is YYEKEE (reference sequence). The CDR3 extends over 14 amino acids. CDR3 nucleotides: TGTGCCAGCAGCTTCCGAACAGGTCTAGACGAGCAGTACTTC. Its protein is CASSFRTGLDEQYF.

This clonotype was found many times. The V gene is TRBV28, the J gene TRBJ2-3; D is ambiguous. The CDR3 extends over 15 amino acids. Per the germline V gene, CDR1 is MDHEN and CDR2 is SYDVKM. The V end lost 2 bases, the J end lost 1 base, and 10 bases lay between the germline ends. The CDR3 DNA reads as TGTGCCAGCAGTTTAAGCTACGGAGGCACAGATACGCAGTATTTT. The encoded protein is CASSLSYGGTDTQYF.

CDR3 sequence (DNA): TGTGCCAGCAGCCAAGTAGGAGTGGTACAGGGGGGTGAAAAACTGTTTTTT. Protein sequence: CASSQVGVVQGGEKLFF. This chain joins TRBV4-2 and TRBJ1-4; 8 bases are shared with TRBD1. V gave up 1 base and J gave up 7 bases; unmatched junction bases: 11. The CDR3 has 17 residues. CDR1 LGHNA and CDR2 YNFKEQ come from the germline V gene.

The sample holds a few counts of this clonotype. V gene TRBV28 combines with J gene TRBJ1-6; possible D gene TRBD1, 5 bases. The CDR3 runs 19 residues. Germline CDR1 reads MDHEN; CDR2 reads SYDVKM. Trimming pared 7 bases from V and 0 bases from J, leaving 22 bases between. CDR3 protein: CASIISGTAESSYNSPLHF. CDR3 sequence (DNA): TGTGCCAGCATTATTTCCGGGACCGCCGAGAGCTCCTATAATTCACCCCTCCACTTT.

A few counts support this clonotype. A much larger clone lies one base from this, so it may be a read error. V and J are TRBV12-3 or TRBV12-4 and TRBJ1-2, with TRBD1 matching 7 bases. There are 13 residues in the CDR3. The CDR3 sequence: CVSKTGANYGYTF. CDR3 DNA sequence: TGTGTCAGCAAAACAGGGGCTAACTATGGCTACACCTTC.

This clonotype has a handful of counts. The gene calls are TRBV6-1 and TRBJ2-7; 12 nucleotides align to TRBD1. Germline trimming cut 5 bases from V and 4 bases from J; bases unmatched to any gene: 6. The CDR3 has 15 residues. Germline V gene sequence: CDR1 MNHNS, CDR2 SASEGT. CDR3 sequence reads: CASSLGTGGLYEQYF. CDR3 coding DNA: TGTGCCAGCAGTTTAGGGACAGGGGGCTTATACGAGCAGTACTTC.

This clonotype was recorded at least ten times. CDR3 sequence (DNA): TGTGCCAGCAGTTCCATCTACGAGCAGTACTTC. Protein product: CASSSIYEQYF. This sequence joins TRBV6-2 or TRBV6-3 and TRBJ2-7; D uncertain. CDR1 is MNHEY, CDR2 SVGEGT, per germline. The ends were cut back, 4 bases at V and 3 bases at J, with 4 bases in the middle. The CDR3 is made up of 11 amino acids.

Many counts were recorded for this clonotype. This chain joins TRBV7-6 and TRBJ2-7; D gene uncertain. V was cut by 1 base and J by 6 bases, with 7 bases left in between. The CDR3 spans 12 residues. Germline V gene sequence: CDR1 SGHVS, CDR2 FNYEAQ. The CDR3 is CASSLERGEQYF. The DNA of the CDR3 is TGTGCCAGCAGCTTAGAGCGTGGCGAGCAGTACTTC.

This clonotype has at least ten counts. The chain recombines TRBV4-2 with TRBJ2-7, with TRBD2 identical over 8 bases. Germline V gene lookup returns CDR1 LGHNA and CDR2 YNFKEQ. V lost 3 bases to trimming and J lost 0 bases; unmatched junction nucleotides: 4. This CDR3 is 15 amino acids long. This CDR3 reads CASSHDGTSSYEQYF. The CDR3 DNA sequence: TGTGCCAGCAGCCACGACGGGACTAGCTCCTACGAGCAGTACTTC.

Many counts were recorded for this clonotype. The chain carries TRBV7-8 and TRBJ2-3; TRBD1 aligns across 9 bases. Germline lookup yields CDR1 SGHVS and CDR2 FQNEAQ. The length of the CDR3 is 15 residues. With V trimmed by 3 bases and J by 2 bases, 3 bases remained unmatched. The CDR3 loop is CASSLDRGNTDTQYF. CDR3 DNA sequence: TGTGCCAGCAGCTTGGACAGGGGAAACACAGATACGCAGTATTTT. The full variable domain, in which reference TRBV7-8 and TRBJ2-3 provide the parts outside the CDR3, is GAGVSQSPRYKVAKRGQDVALRCDPISGHVSLFWYQQALGQGPEFLTYFQNEAQLDKSGLPSDRFFAERPEGSVSTLKIQRTQQEDSAVYLCASSLDRGNTDTQYFGPGTRLTVL.

In its sample, this clonotype was seen once. This could be a read error, since a much larger clone is one nucleotide away. The chain has TRBV12-3 or TRBV12-4 and TRBJ2-2; 7 bases match TRBD1. The CDR3 spans 15 residues. V lost 6 bases to trimming and J lost 6 bases; unmatched junction nucleotides: 10. Here the CDR3 reads CASSPGDRESGELFF. CDR3 in DNA: TGTGCCAGCAGCCCCGGAGACAGGGAATCCGGGGAGCTGTTTTTT.

The sample holds many counts of this clonotype. The rearrangement uses TRBV30 and TRBJ2-7; 8 bases agree with TRBD2. The germline gives CDR1 GTSNPN, CDR2 SVGIG (reference sequence). Trimming removed 1 base from V and 6 bases from J; junction bases left unmatched: 5. The CDR3 covers 13 residues. The CDR3 DNA sequence: TGTGCCTGGAGTGAAGCGGGAGATGGCGAGCAGTACTTC. It translates to CAWSEAGDGEQYF.

The V gene is TRBV2, the J gene TRBJ2-5; D not resolved. The V and J ends lost 1 base and 5 bases respectively, with 14 bases between them. The V gene's germline CDR1 is SNHLY and CDR2 FYNNEI. There are 15 residues in the CDR3. For the CDR3, the DNA is TGTGCCAGCAGTGAAGGTTCTCGGAATAGGGAGACCCAGTACTTC. Protein product: CASSEGSRNRETQYF.

In its sample, this clonotype was seen many times. The chain joins TRBV4-1 to TRBJ2-7, with 13 bases lining up with TRBD2. J gave up 1 base and V 1 base, and 4 bases lay outside the gene matches. The CDR3 runs 17 residues. Germline V gives CDR1 MGHRA, CDR2 YSYEKL. Here the CDR3 DNA reads TGCGCCAGCAGCCAAGGCCAGACTAGCGGGGGGTCCTACGAGCAGTACTTC. Protein: CASSQGQTSGGSYEQYF.